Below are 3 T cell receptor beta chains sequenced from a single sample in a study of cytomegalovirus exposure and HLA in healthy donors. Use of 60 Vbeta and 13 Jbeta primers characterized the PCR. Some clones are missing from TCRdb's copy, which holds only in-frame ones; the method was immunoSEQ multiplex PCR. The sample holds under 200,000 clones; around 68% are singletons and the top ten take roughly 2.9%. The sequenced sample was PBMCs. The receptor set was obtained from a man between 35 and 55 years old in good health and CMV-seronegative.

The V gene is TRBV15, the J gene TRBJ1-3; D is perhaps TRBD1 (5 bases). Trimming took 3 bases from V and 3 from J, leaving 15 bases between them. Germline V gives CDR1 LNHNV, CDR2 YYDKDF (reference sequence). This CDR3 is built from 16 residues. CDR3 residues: CATSSPQGNFGNTIYF. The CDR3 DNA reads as TGTGCCACCAGCAGCCCCCAGGGAAACTTTGGAAACACCATATATTTT. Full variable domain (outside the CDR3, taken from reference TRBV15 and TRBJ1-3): DAMVIQNPRYQVTQFGKPVTLSCSQTLNHNVMYWYQQKSSQAPKLLFHYYDKDFNNEADTPDNFQSRRPNTSFCFLDIRSPGLGDTAMYLCATSSPQGNFGNTIYFGEGSWLTVV.

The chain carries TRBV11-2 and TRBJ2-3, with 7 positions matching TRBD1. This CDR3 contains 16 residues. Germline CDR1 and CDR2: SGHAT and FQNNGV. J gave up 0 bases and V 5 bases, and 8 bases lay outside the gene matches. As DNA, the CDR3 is TGTGCCAGCAGCCCGGGACAGTTTATGAGCACAGATACGCAGTATTTT. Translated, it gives CASSPGQFMSTDTQYF.

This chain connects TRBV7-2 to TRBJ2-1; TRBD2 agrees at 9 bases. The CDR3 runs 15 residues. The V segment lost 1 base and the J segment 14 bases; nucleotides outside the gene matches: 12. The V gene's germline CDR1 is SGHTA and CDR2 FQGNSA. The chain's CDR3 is CASSLEMGVVAGEFF. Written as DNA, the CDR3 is TGTGCCAGCAGCTTAGAAATGGGAGTAGTAGCGGGGGAGTTCTTC.